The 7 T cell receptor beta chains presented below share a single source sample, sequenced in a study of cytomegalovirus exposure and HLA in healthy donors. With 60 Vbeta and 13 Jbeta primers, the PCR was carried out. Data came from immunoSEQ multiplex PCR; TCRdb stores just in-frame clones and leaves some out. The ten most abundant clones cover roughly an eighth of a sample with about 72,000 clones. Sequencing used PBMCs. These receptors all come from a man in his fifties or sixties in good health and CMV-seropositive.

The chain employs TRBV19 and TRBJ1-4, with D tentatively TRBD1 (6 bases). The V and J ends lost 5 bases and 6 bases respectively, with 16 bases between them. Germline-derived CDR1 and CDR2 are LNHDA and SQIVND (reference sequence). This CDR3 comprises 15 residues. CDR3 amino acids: CASSHLTTGHEKLFF. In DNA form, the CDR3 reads TGTGCCAGTAGTCACCTGACGACAGGCCATGAAAAACTGTTTTTT.

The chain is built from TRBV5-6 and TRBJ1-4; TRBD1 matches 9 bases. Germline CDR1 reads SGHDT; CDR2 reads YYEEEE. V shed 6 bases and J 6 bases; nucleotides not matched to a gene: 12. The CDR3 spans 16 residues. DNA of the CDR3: TGTGCCAGCACCCCCTGGGCACGGGACAGGGATGAAAAACTGTTTTTT. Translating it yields CASTPWARDRDEKLFF.

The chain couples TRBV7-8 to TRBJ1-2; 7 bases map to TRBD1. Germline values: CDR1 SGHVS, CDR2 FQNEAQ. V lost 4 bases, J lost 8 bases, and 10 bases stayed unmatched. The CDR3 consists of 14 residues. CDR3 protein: CASSSDRVPGGYTF. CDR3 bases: TGTGCCAGCAGCTCAGACAGGGTACCGGGGGGCTACACCTTC.

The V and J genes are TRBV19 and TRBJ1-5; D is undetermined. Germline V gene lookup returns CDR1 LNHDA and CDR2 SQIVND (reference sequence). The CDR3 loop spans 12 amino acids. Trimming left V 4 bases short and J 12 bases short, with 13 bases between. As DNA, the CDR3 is TGTGCCAGTAGTACCCGTAATGGAGTCCAGCATTTT. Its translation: CASSTRNGVQHF.

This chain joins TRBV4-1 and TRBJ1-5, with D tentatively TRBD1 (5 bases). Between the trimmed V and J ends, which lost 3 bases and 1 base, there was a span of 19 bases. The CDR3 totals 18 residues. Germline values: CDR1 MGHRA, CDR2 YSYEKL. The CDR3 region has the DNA TGCGCCAGCAGCCAGGGCCGTTTAGGGGCAGGGAGCAATCAGCCCCAGCATTTT. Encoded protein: CASSQGRLGAGSNQPQHF.

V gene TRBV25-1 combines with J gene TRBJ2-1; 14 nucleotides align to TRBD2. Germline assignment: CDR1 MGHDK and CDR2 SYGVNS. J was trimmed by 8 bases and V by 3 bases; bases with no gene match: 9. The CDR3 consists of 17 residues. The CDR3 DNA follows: TGTGCCAGCAGTGACCTCGGGACTAGCGGGAGTGGGGATGAGCAGTTCTTC. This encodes CASSDLGTSGSGDEQFF.

The chain's CDR3 is CASSLEGVGNQPQHF. In nucleotides, the CDR3 is TGCGCCAGCAGCCTCGAGGGTGTGGGCAATCAGCCCCAGCATTTT. The rearrangement uses TRBV4-1 and TRBJ1-5, with D uncertain. The CDR3 contains 15 residues. Germline V gene lookup returns CDR1 MGHRA and CDR2 YSYEKL. Trimming stripped 4 bases from V and 2 bases from J, with 12 bases between.